This T cell receptor (beta chain) was sequenced during a study of CD8 T cells in ankylosing spondylitis. Construction of TCR beta libraries was performed using quantitative 5'-RACE with molecular barcodes. TCRdb itself ran the 5' RACE reads through MiXCR, one entry per CDR3 protein. Of tens of thousands of distinct CDR3 sequences detected, approximately 5% appear once; the ten largest clones hold around 2.2%. Trimming shortened V by 0 bases and J by 9 bases, and 19 bases separated the two germline ends. Germline V lookup: CDR1 SGHNT, CDR2 YYREEE (reference sequence). The CDR3 is made up of 16 amino acids. This clonotype has ten or more counts. Its specificity is not known. Study outcomes and limitations: Significant enrichment of disease-linked clones was reportedly seen in matched ankylosing spondylitis synovial fluid. Researchers report that disease-linked clones proved CD8+ and relatively rare in peripheral blood. Ankylosing spondylitis blood appeared to be characterized by a TCR beta motif of several highly homologous variants.

This chain connects TRBV5-4 to TRBJ2-1; D may be TRBD1 or TRBD2 (5 bases each). This receptor was identified in a male donor with ankylosing spondylitis or in good health (not recorded which). The sample consisted of blood, either unsorted or a sorted T cell fraction (not recorded which). The CDR3 coding sequence is TGTGCCAGCAGCTTGGCTCAGGGAGCCCCCCCGGGTGAGCAGTTCTTC. Translation: CASSLAQGAPPGEQFF.